The source of this TCR beta chain is a study of T cells in Graves' hyperthyroidism and ophthalmopathy. The sample holds many counts of this clonotype. Patients with ophthalmopathy all had a Clinical Activity Score of at least 3, a NOSPECS grade of at least 4 and duration under 3 months. Uncontrolled infection, other autoimmune disease, pregnancy and lactation each barred patients from inclusion. Clinical symptoms, serum thyroxine, TRAb, thyroid ultrasound and orbital computed tomography established diagnosis. 10 ml fresh peripheral blood yielded the PBMCs. There were TCR beta CDR3 regions amplified from RNA transcripts. With the HTBI primer set, the TCR CDR3 went through a first round of RT-PCR. TCRdb recomputed calls from the multiplex PCR reads with MiXCR, one row per CDR3 protein. Among about 600,000 distinct CDR3 sequences listed, approximately 15% were seen once. The CDR3 sequence is 14 residues long. With 5 bases removed from V and 5 bases from J, the gap between germline ends came to 10 bases. Germline CDR1 is PRHDT and CDR2 is FYEKMQ (reference sequence).

The sequenced sample consisted of blood. The source is a woman between 35 and 50 years old with Graves' ophthalmopathy. J is TRBJ1-6 and V is TRBV13; D gene ambiguous. CDR3 protein: CASSSGRNNSPLHF. In DNA form, the CDR3 reads TGTGCCAGCAGCAGCGGACGGAATAATTCACCCCTCCACTTT. Full variable domain (outside the CDR3, taken from reference TRBV13 and TRBJ1-6): AAGVIQSPRHLIKEKRETATLKCYPIPRHDTVYWYQQGPGQDPQFLISFYEKMQSDKGSIPDRFSAQQFSDYHSELNMSSLELGDSALYFCASSSGRNNSPLHFGNGTRLTVT.